This T cell receptor (beta chain) was observed in a study of blood T cell repertoires in COVID-19. For the study at large: Samples of COVID-19 (acute and convalescent) were obtained from the United States, Italy and Spain. PBMCs, B-cell-depleted T cells, or T cells provided the cDNA or gDNA that made up the material.

Trimming removed 4 bases from V and 6 bases from J, with 3 bases in between. Germline CDR1 is SNHLY and CDR2 is FYNNEI. The CDR3 has 11 residues. Authors' processing steps: Cell counts per sample came from amplifying reference gene primers. Generated by immunoSEQ multiplex PCR, the TCRdb table keeps only in-frame clones and is missing some. The DNA gave D and trimming, while V, J and clone size come from that table. Of approximately 240,000 clones in the sample, approximately 84% are singletons; the top ten hold approximately 2.9%. The chain couples TRBV2 to TRBJ1-4; D uncertain. Sequencing was done on a sample of peripheral blood. The origin of this receptor is a woman aged 25 to 39 who had recovered from COVID-19. CDR3 residues: CASSADEKLFF. CDR3 coding DNA: TGTGCCAGCAGTGCAGATGAAAAACTGTTTTTT.